This passage covers 20 T cell receptor beta chains from one sample sequenced in a study of cytomegalovirus exposure and HLA in healthy donors. 60 Vbeta and 13 Jbeta primers were used in PCR. Profiled with immunoSEQ multiplex PCR; TCRdb holds only in-frame clones, not every one. The sample holds roughly 98,000 clones, under 85% seen once. Material for sequencing was PBMCs. The receptors were gathered from a man aged 40-49 years in good health and CMV-seronegative.

The chain employs TRBV28 and TRBJ2-7; 7 bases fit TRBD2. Germline V gene lookup returns CDR1 MDHEN and CDR2 SYDVKM. The CDR3 contains 13 residues. Trimming at V came to 7 bases and at J to 1 base, leaving 4 bases not matched to a gene. CDR3: CASTMGGSYEQYF. The CDR3 bases are TGTGCCAGCACCATGGGAGGGTCCTACGAGCAGTACTTC.

As to this clone: At one end, the junction sequence differs from germline, possibly due to a read error. The V gene is TRBV7-9, the J gene TRBJ2-3; no clear D gene. Germline V lookup: CDR1 SEHNR, CDR2 FQNEAQ (reference sequence). This CDR3 region has 17 residues. The CDR3 reads CASRLVILQSSTDTQYF. The CDR3 bases are TGTGCCAGCCGCTTAGTTATCTTACAGTCTAGCACAGATACGCAGTATTTT. Based on the CDR3 plus reference TRBV7-9 and TRBJ2-3, the full variable domain is DTGVSQNPRHKITKRGQNVTFRCDPISEHNRLYWYRQTLGQGPEFLTYFQNEAQLEKSRLLSDRFSAERPKGSFSTLEIQRTEQGDSAMYLCASRLVILQSSTDTQYFGPGTRLTVL.

This clone was recorded a few times. The chain links TRBV4-3 to TRBJ2-1; 12 nucleotides align to TRBD2. The germline V gene encodes CDR1 LGHNA and CDR2 YSLEER. V lost 4 bases to trimming and J lost 6 bases; unmatched junction nucleotides: 7. The CDR3 has 16 residues. Here the CDR3 reads CASSRETSGRSNEQFF. CDR3 nucleotide sequence: TGCGCCAGCAGCCGGGAGACTAGCGGGAGAAGCAATGAGCAGTTCTTC.

The V gene is TRBV5-1, the J gene TRBJ2-7, with TRBD1 matching 8 bases. J lost 1 base, V lost 2 bases, and 5 bases had no gene match. The CDR3 sequence is 15 residues long. CDR1 SGHRS and CDR2 YFSETQ come from the germline V gene. For the CDR3, the DNA is TGCGCCAGCAGCTTTAGTCAGGGGGCATCCTACGAGCAGTACTTC. Its protein product is CASSFSQGASYEQYF.

V and J are TRBV19 and TRBJ2-7, with D tentatively TRBD2 (6 bases). Germline CDR1 reads LNHDA; CDR2 reads SQIVND (reference sequence). The CDR3 sequence is 15 residues long. The V gene lost 3 bases and the J gene lost 3 bases, with 15 bases spanning the gap. CDR3 sequence (DNA): TGTGCCAGTAGTATCAGGTTTGGAGGGAACTACGAGCAGTACTTC. It yields the protein CASSIRFGGNYEQYF.

The V call is TRBV6-5, the J call TRBJ2-1; 11 positions match TRBD2. V trimming: 0 bases; J trimming: 7 bases; junction bases outside the gene matches: 2. CDR1 and CDR2 (germline): MNHEY, SVGAGI. This CDR3 comprises 15 residues. As DNA, the CDR3 is TGTGCCAGCAGTTACTCTAGCGGGGGGGGTAATGAGCAGTTCTTC. This translates into CASSYSSGGGNEQFF.

The gene calls are TRBV5-4 and TRBJ2-5; TRBD2 agrees at 12 bases. The CDR3 length is 16 residues. J lost 5 bases, V lost 3 bases, and 8 bases had no gene match. Germline CDR1 reads SGHNT; CDR2 reads YYREEE (reference sequence). For the CDR3, the DNA is TGTGCCAGCAGCTCCCTGACTAGCGGGAGTCCGGAGACCCAGTACTTC. It is translated as CASSSLTSGSPETQYF.

The chain uses TRBV7-2 and TRBJ2-6; 7 bases are a match to TRBD1. Losses at the gene ends were 5 bases for V and 2 bases for J; bases not matched to a gene: 6. The CDR3 spans 16 residues. Germline-derived CDR1 and CDR2 are SGHTA and FQGNSA. The CDR3 loop reads CASSPRTGTGANVLTF. For the CDR3, the DNA is TGTGCCAGCAGCCCCCGGACAGGCACTGGGGCCAACGTCCTGACTTTC. The whole variable domain, filled in from reference TRBV7-2 and TRBJ2-6, reads GAGVSQSPSNKVTEKGKDVELRCDPISGHTALYWYRQSLGQGLEFLIYFQGNSAPDKSGLPSDRFSAERTGGSVSTLTIQRTQQEDSAVYLCASSPRTGTGANVLTFGAGSRLTVL.

This clone was recorded once. The CDR3 sequence: CASSPGGRVYGYTF. The CDR3 DNA sequence: TGTGCCAGCAGCCCCGGGGGAAGGGTCTATGGCTACACCTTC. The chain uses TRBV4-2 and TRBJ1-2; TRBD1 is a possible D gene (5 bases). Germline-derived CDR1 and CDR2 are LGHNA and YNFKEQ. The CDR3 extends over 14 amino acids. V lost 4 bases, J lost 4 bases, and 13 bases lay in between.

Here the CDR3 reads CASSPRLAGGHEQYF. As DNA, the CDR3 is TGTGCCAGCAGCCCCCGACTAGCGGGCGGCCACGAGCAGTACTTC. The V gene is TRBV5-8, the J gene TRBJ2-7, with 10 bases matching TRBD2. J gave up 5 bases and V 4 bases, and 9 bases lay outside the gene matches. The CDR3 is made up of 15 amino acids. The V gene's germline CDR1 is SGHTS and CDR2 YDEGEE.

J is TRBJ2-3 and V is TRBV6-1; no clear D. CDR1 and CDR2 (germline): MNHNS, SASEGT. Deletions cut 0 bases from V and 0 bases from J, with 13 bases between. This CDR3 comprises 17 residues. The CDR3 DNA reads TGTGCCAGCAGTGAAGCGCCCATCCCTAGTAGCACAGATACGCAGTATTTT. Protein: CASSEAPIPSSTDTQYF.

This clone was recorded only once. The chain joins TRBV30 to TRBJ1-5; a weak D match, TRBD1 (5 bases). CDR1 is GTSNPN, CDR2 SVGIG, per germline (reference sequence). The CDR3 loop spans 12 amino acids. Trimming shortened V by 5 bases and J by 8 bases, and 13 bases separated the two germline ends. CDR3 protein: CAWLDTEKPQHF. In nucleotides, the CDR3 is TGTGCCTGGTTGGACACAGAGAAGCCCCAGCATTTT.

The J gene is TRBJ2-7, the V gene TRBV7-2, with D tentatively TRBD1 (6 bases). V lost 5 bases and J lost 4, with 9 bases in between. The CDR3 sequence is 12 residues long. Germline lookup yields CDR1 SGHTA and CDR2 FQGNSA. CDR3 bases: TGTGCCAGCAGCCAGGGGCGGTACGAGCAGTACTTC. Its translation: CASSQGRYEQYF.

The chain uses TRBV30 and TRBJ1-2; D uncertain. This CDR3 has 12 amino acids. The ends were cut back, 2 bases at V and 3 bases at J, with 7 bases in the middle. From germline, CDR1 is GTSNPN and CDR2 SVGIG (reference sequence). The CDR3 here is CAWSTGHYGYTF. CDR3 nucleotide sequence: TGTGCCTGGAGTACGGGTCACTATGGCTACACCTTC. The variable domain in full, with the rest retrieved from reference TRBV30 and TRBJ1-2, is SQTIHQWPATLVQPVGSPLSLECTVEGTSNPNLYWYRQAAGRGLQLLFYSVGIGQISSEVPQNLSASRPQDRQFILSSKKLLLSDSGFYLCAWSTGHYGYTFGSGTRLTVV.

The V and J genes are TRBV11-3 and TRBJ1-1, with 7 positions matching TRBD1. V shed 5 bases and J 7 bases; nucleotides not matched to a gene: 7. The CDR3 is 13 residues long. In germline, CDR1 is SGHNT, CDR2 YENEEA. This CDR3 reads CASSTRRDSEAFF. The CDR3 DNA follows: TGTGCCAGCAGCACACGTAGGGACAGTGAAGCTTTCTTT.

This chain joins TRBV4-3 and TRBJ2-1, with no clear D. The CDR3 covers 15 residues. Trimming shortened V by 0 bases and J by 8 bases, and 14 bases separated the two germline ends. The germline CDR1 and CDR2 sequences are LGHNA and YSLEER. For the CDR3, the DNA is TGCGCCAGCAGCCAAGATTCCGCTAGAGCATATGAGCAGTTCTTC. Its translation is CASSQDSARAYEQFF.

The chain has TRBV7-9 and TRBJ2-2; tentative D call: TRBD2 (5 bases). CDR3 length: 14 residues. Germline V lookup: CDR1 SEHNR, CDR2 FQNEAQ (reference sequence). Trimming pared 1 base from V and 4 bases from J, leaving 7 bases between. CDR3: CASSLVATTGELFF. The CDR3 DNA sequence: TGTGCCAGCAGCTTAGTAGCGACCACCGGGGAGCTGTTTTTT. The variable domain in full, with the rest retrieved from reference TRBV7-9 and TRBJ2-2, is DTGVSQNPRHKITKRGQNVTFRCDPISEHNRLYWYRQTLGQGPEFLTYFQNEAQLEKSRLLSDRFSAERPKGSFSTLEIQRTEQGDSAMYLCASSLVATTGELFFGEGSRLTVL.

The chain employs TRBV6-1 and TRBJ1-5, with TRBD1 matching 8 bases. The V gene end was trimmed by 1 base and the J gene end by 9 bases; junction bases not matched to a gene: 5. Germline assignment: CDR1 MNHNS and CDR2 SASEGT. There are 14 residues in the CDR3. The CDR3 DNA is TGTGCCAGCAGTGAAGTGGACAGGGTTTTGCCCCAGCATTTT. Encoded protein: CASSEVDRVLPQHF.

The CDR3 coding sequence is TGTGCCAGCAGTTTAACGTTCGGACAGGGGCTATATTCACCCCTCCACTTT. As protein: CASSLTFGQGLYSPLHF. The V gene is TRBV28, the J gene TRBJ1-6; TRBD1 matches at 9 bases. The CDR3 contains 17 residues. CDR1 and CDR2 (germline): MDHEN, SYDVKM. J lost 8 bases, V lost 2 bases, and 10 bases had no gene match.

This chain joins TRBV7-2 and TRBJ2-7, with D possibly matching TRBD2 (6 bases). The CDR3 extends over 14 amino acids. Germline V gene lookup returns CDR1 SGHTA and CDR2 FQGNSA. With 1 base removed from V and 4 bases from J, the gap between germline ends came to 11 bases. CDR3 sequence: CASSLGAGWYEQYF. The CDR3, as DNA: TGTGCCAGCAGCTTAGGGGCGGGATGGTACGAGCAGTACTTC.